The sequence of this T cell receptor beta chain was determined in a study of T cell therapy after organ transplantation. The repertoire was sequenced with immunoSEQ multiplex PCR; TCRdb's copy has only in-frame clones and lacks some. The sample contains 20,000 or so clones, 84% of which appear only once. The germline gives CDR1 LNHNV, CDR2 YYDKDF (reference sequence). Trimming removed 5 bases at V and 6 bases at J, with 13 bases between. CDR3 length equals 14 residues. This clone has just one count. Its matching antigen is unknown. The time point denotes: 20-29 weeks after completion of therapy. This receptor was taken from a human patient who had received a solid organ transplant and had CMV disease. The graft donor may have given rise to some T cells. The gene calls are TRBV15 and TRBJ1-4; TRBD1 is a possible D gene (5 bases). The material was CD8+ T cells from blood, obtained after autologous CMV-specific T cell therapy. The CDR3 coding sequence is TGTGCCACCAGCGACTCAGGGAATCATGAAAAACTGTTTTTT. It yields the protein CATSDSGNHEKLFF. The full variable domain, its missing parts supplied by reference TRBV15 and TRBJ1-4, is DAMVIQNPRYQVTQFGKPVTLSCSQTLNHNVMYWYQQKSSQAPKLLFHYYDKDFNNEADTPDNFQSRRPNTSFCFLDIRSPGLGDTAMYLCATSDSGNHEKLFFGSGTQLSVL.